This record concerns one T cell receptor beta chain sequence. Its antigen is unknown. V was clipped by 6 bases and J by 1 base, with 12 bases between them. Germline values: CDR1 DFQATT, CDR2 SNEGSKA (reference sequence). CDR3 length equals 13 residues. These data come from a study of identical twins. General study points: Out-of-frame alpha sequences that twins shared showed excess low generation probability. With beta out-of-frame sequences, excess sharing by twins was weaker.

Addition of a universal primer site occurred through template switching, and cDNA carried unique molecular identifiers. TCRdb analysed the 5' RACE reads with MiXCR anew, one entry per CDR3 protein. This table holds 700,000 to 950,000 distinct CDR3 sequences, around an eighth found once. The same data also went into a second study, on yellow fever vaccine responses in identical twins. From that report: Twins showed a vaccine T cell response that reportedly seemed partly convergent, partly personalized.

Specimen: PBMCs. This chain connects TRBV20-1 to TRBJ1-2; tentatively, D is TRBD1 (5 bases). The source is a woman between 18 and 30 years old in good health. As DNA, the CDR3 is TGCAGTGCGCGGGGGGGAGTTAACTATGGCTACACCTTC. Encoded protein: CSARGGVNYGYTF.